This T cell receptor (beta chain) appears in the sequencing data of a study of T-cell memory formation after mild COVID-19. This clonotype was counted between two and nine times. Antigen: not known. Notes on the study in general: In second-wave clones peaking day 37, SARS-CoV-2 specificity remained unconfirmed. Shrinking CD4+ clones were chiefly CM and EM; CD8+ ones were chiefly EMRA.

TCRdb redid the calling of the 5' RACE reads with MiXCR, one entry per CDR3 protein. The table shows hundreds of thousands of distinct CDR3 sequences, with around 21% occurring only once. The CDR3 length is 17 residues. Between the trimmed V and J ends, which lost 1 base and 0 bases, there was a span of 15 bases. Per the germline V gene, CDR1 is MGHRA and CDR2 is YSYEKL. The rearrangement links TRBV4-1 to TRBJ1-2; D is possibly TRBD1 (5 bases). Sequencing used PBMCs or a T cell subset sorted from them (not recorded which). This TCR derives from an adult woman who had mild COVID-19 (a few samples of this study predate the infection). Cell type and time point are not known. CDR3 protein: CASSQGPGNGPNYGYTF. CDR3 bases: TGCGCCAGCAGCCAAGGACCAGGGAACGGCCCTAACTATGGCTACACCTTC.